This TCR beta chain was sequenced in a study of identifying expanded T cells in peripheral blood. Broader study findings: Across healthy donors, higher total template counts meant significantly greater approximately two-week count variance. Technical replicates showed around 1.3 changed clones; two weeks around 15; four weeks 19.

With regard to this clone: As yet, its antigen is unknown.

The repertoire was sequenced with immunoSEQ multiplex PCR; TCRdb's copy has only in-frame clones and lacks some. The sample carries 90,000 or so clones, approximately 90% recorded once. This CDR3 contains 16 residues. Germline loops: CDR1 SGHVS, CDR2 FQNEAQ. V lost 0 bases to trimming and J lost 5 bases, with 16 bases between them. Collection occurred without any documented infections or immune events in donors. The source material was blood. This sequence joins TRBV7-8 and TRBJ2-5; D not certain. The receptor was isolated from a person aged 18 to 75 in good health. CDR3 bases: TGTGCCAGCAGCTTAGCGTGGTCTGACTCCAGGGAGACCCAGTACTTC. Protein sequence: CASSLAWSDSRETQYF.